The clone carrying this TCR beta chain was detected only once. Antigen unknown. This specimen comes from a study of siplizumab effects on memory and regulatory T cells. Around 9.6 x 10^4 TCR templates per sample were sequenced. TCRdb's table, derived via immunoSEQ multiplex PCR, lists solely in-frame clones and lacks some. The sample has approximately 100,000 clones; around 90% are singletons. The V gene's germline CDR1 is SQVTM and CDR2 ANQGSEA. The CDR3 is made up of 12 amino acids. The V end was cut by 4 bases, the J end by 6 bases, with 12 bases between. Broader study findings: Naive T cells appeared more varied than memory cells and looked like key alloresponse contributors. The study found that siplizumab significantly reduced alloreactive sequences traceable to unstimulated CD4+ memory cells.

Sequencing input: non-Treg CD4+ T cells sorted from blood. The receptor comes from a human donor in good health. This chain uses TRBV29-1 with TRBJ1-1; D not certain. Here the CDR3 reads CSVARDRAEAFF. DNA of the CDR3: TGCAGCGTTGCAAGGGATAGGGCTGAAGCTTTCTTT.